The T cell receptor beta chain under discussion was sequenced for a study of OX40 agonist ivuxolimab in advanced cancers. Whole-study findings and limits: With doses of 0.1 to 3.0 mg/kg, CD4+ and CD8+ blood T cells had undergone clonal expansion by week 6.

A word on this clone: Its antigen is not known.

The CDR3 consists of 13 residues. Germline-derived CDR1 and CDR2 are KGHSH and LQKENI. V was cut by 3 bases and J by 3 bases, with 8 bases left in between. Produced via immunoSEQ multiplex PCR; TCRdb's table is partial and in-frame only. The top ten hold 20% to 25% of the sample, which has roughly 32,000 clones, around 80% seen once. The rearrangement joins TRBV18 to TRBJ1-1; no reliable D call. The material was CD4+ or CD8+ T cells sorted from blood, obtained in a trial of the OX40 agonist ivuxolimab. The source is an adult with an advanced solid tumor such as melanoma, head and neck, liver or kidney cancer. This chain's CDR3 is CASSPQEDTEAFF. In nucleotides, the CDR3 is TGTGCCAGCTCACCCCAAGAGGACACTGAAGCTTTCTTT. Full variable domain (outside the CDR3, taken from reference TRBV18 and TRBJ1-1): NAGVMQNPRHLVRRRGQEARLRCSPMKGHSHVYWYRQLPEEGLKFMVYLQKENIIDESGMPKERFSAEFPKEGPSILRIQQVVRGDSAAYFCASSPQEDTEAFFGQGTRLTVV.